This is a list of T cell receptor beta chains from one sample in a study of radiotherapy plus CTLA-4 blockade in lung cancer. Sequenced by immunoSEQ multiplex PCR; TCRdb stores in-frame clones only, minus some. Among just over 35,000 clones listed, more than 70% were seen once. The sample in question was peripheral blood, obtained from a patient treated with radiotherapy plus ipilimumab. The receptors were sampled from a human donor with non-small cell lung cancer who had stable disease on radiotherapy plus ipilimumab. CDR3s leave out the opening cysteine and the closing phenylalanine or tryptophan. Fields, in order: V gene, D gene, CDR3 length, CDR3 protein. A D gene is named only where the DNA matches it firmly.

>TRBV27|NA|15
ASSSLATSSGANVLT
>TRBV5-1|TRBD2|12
ASRIGREADTQY
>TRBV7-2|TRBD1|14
ASSPTRGDRGYEQY
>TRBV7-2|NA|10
ASSLPTQAQY
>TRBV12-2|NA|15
ASRLANRESSNQPQH
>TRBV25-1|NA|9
ASSANEKLF
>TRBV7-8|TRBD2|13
ASSLGREWGNEQF
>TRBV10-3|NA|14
AISETLAEVADTQY
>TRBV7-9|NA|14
ASSLGGGDGANVLT
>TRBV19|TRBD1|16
ASSIVRGRGPGKETQY
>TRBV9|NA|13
ASSVITGPLSDYT
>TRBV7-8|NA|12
ASRVQGQYSQLF
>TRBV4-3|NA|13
ASSQDLRGYYGYT
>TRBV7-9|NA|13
ASSHTGGRSDTQY
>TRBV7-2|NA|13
ASSPTGTTNNEQF
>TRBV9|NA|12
ASSVGEGDTEAF
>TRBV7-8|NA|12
ASSPRFQEETQY
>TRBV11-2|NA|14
ASSPRPGANTGELF
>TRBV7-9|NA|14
ASSSSPGISNEKLF
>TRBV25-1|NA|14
ASSDLAVANSYEQY
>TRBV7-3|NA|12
ASSLTGGEETQY
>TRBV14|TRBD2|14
ASSRLAGGPLEEQF
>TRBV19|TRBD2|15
ASSIRGLAGAVETQY
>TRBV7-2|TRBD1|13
ASSLDGQGFEKLF
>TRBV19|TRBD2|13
ASSQLARAKNIQY
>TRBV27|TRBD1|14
ASRPYGGQGRYEQY